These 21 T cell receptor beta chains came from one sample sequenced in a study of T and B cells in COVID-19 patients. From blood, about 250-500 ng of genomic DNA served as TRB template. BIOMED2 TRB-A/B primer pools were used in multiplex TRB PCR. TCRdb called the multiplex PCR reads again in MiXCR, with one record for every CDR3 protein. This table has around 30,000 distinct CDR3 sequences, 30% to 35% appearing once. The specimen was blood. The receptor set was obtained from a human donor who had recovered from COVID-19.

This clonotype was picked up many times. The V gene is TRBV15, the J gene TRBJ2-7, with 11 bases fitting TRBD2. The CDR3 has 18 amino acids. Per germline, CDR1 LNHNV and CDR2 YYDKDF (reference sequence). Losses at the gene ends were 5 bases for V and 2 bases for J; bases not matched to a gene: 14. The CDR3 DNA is TGTGCCACCAGCGGTACCCCCCGTCCGACTAGCGGGACCTACGAGCAGTACTTC. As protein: CATSGTPRPTSGTYEQYF.

The CDR3 bases are TGTGCCAGCAGGTCTACAGGGGGTCCCAATCAGCCCCAGCATTTT. It specifies CASRSTGGPNQPQHF. This chain links TRBV6-5 with TRBJ1-5; TRBD1 matches 8 bases. From germline, CDR1 is MNHEY and CDR2 SVGAGI. Germline trimming cut 6 bases from V and 3 bases from J; bases unmatched to any gene: 7. The CDR3 sequence is 15 residues long.

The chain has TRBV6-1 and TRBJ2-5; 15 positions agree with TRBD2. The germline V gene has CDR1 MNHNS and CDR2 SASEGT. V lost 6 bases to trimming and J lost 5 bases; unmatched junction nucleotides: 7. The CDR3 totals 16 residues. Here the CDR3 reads CASSQGLAGGQETQYF. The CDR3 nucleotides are TGTGCCAGCAGCCAAGGACTAGCGGGGGGGCAGGAGACCCAGTACTTC.

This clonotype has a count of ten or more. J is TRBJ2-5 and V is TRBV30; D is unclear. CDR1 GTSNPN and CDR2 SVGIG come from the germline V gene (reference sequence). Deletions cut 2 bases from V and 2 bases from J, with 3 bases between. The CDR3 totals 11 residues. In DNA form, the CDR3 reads TGTGCCTGGAGTTCGCAAGAGACCCAGTACTTC. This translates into CAWSSQETQYF.

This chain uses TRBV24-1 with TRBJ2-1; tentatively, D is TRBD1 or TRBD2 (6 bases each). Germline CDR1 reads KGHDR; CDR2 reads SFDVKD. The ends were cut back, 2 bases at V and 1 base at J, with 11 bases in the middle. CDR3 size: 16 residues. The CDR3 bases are TGTGCCACCAGTGATTATCGGGGGCAATCCTACAATGAGCAGTTCTTC. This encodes CATSDYRGQSYNEQFF.

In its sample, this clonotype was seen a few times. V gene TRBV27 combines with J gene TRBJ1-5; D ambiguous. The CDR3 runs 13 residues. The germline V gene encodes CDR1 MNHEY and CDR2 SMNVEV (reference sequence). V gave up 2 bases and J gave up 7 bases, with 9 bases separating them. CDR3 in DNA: TGTGCCAGCAGTTTAGTACGAGAGCAGCCCCAGCATTTT. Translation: CASSLVREQPQHF.

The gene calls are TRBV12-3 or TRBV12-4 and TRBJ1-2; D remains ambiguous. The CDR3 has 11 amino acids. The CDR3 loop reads CAMRENYGYTF. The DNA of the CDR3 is TGTGCTATGCGGGAAAACTATGGCTACACCTTC.

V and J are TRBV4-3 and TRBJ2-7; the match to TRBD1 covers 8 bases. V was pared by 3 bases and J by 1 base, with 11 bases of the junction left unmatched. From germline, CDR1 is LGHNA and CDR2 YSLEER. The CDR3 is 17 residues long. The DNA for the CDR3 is TGCGCCAGCAGCCAGACTCCGGACAGGGATCGATCCTACGAGCAGTACTTC. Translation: CASSQTPDRDRSYEQYF.

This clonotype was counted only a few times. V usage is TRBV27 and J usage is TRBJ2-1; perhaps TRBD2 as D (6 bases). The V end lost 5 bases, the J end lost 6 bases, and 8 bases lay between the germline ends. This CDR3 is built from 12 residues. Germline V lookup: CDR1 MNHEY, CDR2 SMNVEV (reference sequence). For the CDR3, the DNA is TGTGCCAGCAGTATGACTAGCAATGAGCAGTTCTTC. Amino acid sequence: CASSMTSNEQFF.

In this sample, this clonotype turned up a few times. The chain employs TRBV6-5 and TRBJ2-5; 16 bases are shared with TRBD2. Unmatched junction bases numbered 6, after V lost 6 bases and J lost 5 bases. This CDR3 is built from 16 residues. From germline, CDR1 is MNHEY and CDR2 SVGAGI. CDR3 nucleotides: TGTGCCAGCAGGGGACTAGCGGGAGGGTCCGGGGAGACCCAGTACTTC. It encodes CASRGLAGGSGETQYF.

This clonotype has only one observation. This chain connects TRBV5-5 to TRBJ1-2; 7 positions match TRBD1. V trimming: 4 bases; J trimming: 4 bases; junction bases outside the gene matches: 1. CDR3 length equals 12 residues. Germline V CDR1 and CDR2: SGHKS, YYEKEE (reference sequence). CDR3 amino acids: CASSGTVYGYTF. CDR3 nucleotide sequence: TGTGCCAGCAGCGGGACAGTCTATGGCTACACCTTC.

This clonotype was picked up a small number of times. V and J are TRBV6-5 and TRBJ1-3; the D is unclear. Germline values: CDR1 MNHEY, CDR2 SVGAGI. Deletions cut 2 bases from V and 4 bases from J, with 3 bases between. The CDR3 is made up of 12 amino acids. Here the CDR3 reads CASSYGGNTIYF. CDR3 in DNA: TGTGCCAGCAGTTACGGGGGAAACACCATATATTTT.

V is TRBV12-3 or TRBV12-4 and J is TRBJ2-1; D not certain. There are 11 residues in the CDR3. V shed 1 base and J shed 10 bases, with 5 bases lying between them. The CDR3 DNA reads TGTGCCAGCAGTTTAGTCGGAGAGCAGTTCTTC. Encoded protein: CASSLVGEQFF.

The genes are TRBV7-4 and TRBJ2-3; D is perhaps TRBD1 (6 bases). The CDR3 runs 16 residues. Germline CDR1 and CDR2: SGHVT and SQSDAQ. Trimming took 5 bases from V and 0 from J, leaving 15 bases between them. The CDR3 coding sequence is TGTGCCAGCAGCCAAAGGACAGCATTTAGCACAGATACGCAGTATTTT. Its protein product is CASSQRTAFSTDTQYF. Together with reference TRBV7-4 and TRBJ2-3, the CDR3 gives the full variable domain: GAGVSQSPRYKVAKRGRDVALRCDSISGHVTLYWYRQTLGQGSEVLTYSQSDAQRDKSGRPSGRFSAERPERSVSTLKIQRTEQGDSAVYLCASSQRTAFSTDTQYFGPGTRLTVL.

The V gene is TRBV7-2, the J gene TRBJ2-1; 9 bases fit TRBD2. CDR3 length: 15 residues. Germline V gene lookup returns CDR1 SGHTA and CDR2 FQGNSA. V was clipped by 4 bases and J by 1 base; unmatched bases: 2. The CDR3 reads CASSSSGGSYNEQFF. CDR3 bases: TGTGCCAGCAGCTCAAGCGGGGGGTCCTACAATGAGCAGTTCTTC.

For the CDR3, the DNA is TGTGCCAGCGGCCCGGGGACAGCCCCCTACGAGCAGTACTTC. Translated: CASGPGTAPYEQYF. V gene TRBV27 combines with J gene TRBJ2-7, with TRBD1 matching over 7 bases. The CDR3 has 14 amino acids. The ends lost 8 bases at V and 2 bases at J; junction bases unmatched: 9. In germline, CDR1 is MNHEY, CDR2 SMNVEV (reference sequence).

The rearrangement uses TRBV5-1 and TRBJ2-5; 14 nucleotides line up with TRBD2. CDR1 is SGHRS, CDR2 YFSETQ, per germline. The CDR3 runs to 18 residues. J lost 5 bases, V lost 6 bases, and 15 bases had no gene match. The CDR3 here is CASTPGTSGRGARETQYF. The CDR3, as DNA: TGCGCCAGCACTCCCGGGACTAGCGGGAGAGGGGCGAGGGAGACCCAGTACTTC.

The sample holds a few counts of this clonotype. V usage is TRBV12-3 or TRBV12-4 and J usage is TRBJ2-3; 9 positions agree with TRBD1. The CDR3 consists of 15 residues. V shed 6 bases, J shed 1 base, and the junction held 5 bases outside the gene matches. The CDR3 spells CASSRTGGGTDTQYF. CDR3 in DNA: TGTGCCAGCAGCCGTACAGGGGGCGGCACAGATACGCAGTATTTT.

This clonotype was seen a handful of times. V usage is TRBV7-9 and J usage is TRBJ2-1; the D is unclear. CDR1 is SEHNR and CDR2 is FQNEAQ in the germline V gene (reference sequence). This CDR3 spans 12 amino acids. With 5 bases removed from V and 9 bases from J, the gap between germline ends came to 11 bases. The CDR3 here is CASSPPSSEQFF. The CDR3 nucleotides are TGTGCCAGCAGCCCCCCCTCGAGTGAGCAGTTCTTC. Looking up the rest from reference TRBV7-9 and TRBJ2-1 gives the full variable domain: DTGVSQNPRHKITKRGQNVTFRCDPISEHNRLYWYRQTLGQGPEFLTYFQNEAQLEKSRLLSDRFSAERPKGSFSTLEIQRTEQGDSAMYLCASSPPSSEQFFGPGTRLTVL.

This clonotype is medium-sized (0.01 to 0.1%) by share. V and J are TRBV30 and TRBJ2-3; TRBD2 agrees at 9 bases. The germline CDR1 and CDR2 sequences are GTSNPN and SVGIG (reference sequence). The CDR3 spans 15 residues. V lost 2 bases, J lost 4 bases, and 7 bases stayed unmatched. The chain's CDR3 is CAWSTLAGVADTQYF. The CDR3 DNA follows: TGTGCCTGGAGTACTTTAGCGGGAGTGGCAGATACGCAGTATTTT.

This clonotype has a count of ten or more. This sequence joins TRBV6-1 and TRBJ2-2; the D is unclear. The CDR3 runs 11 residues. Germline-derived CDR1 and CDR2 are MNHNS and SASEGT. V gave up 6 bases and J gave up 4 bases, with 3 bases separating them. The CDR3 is CASRVTGELFF. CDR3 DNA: TGTGCCAGCAGGGTCACCGGGGAGCTGTTTTTT.